Listed below are T cell receptor beta chains from one sample, sequenced in a study of blood T cell repertoires in COVID-19. Profiled with immunoSEQ multiplex PCR; TCRdb holds only in-frame clones, not every one. The repertoire holds 230,000 or so clones, with 88% as singletons. Specimen: PBMCs or T cells enriched from blood (not recorded which). The origin of the receptors is a woman aged 30 to 39 who had recovered from COVID-19. Both conserved end residues are part of each CDR3. D genes are given only for firm matches. Clone size appears in some rows only: once, few, many, or a class for an expanded clone.

TGTGCCAAGGAGGACCCTGATCACACCATATATTTT,CAKEDPDHTIYF,TRBJ1-3,TRBV28,-,-
TGTGCCAGCAGCCAAAAGGGGGCCGATTGGGACGAGCAGTACTTC,CASSQKGADWDEQYF,TRBJ2-7,TRBV3-1/TRBV3-2,-,TRBD1
TGTGCCAGCAGCTTAAGGTCGGGGAGCAACATGAACACTGAAGCTTTCTTT,CASSLRSGSNMNTEAFF,TRBJ1-1,TRBV7-2,-,-
TGTGCCACCAGCAACCGGGGGAGGGGGGTATTCGCCTCGTGGACCCAGTACTTC,CATSNRGRGVFASWTQYF,TRBJ2-5,TRBV15,-,-
TGCGCCAGCAGCCAAGACCGTAGCGGGGACTCCTACGAGCAGTACTTC,CASSQDRSGDSYEQYF,TRBJ2-7,TRBV4-3,once,TRBD2
TGTGCCAGCAGTTACGCGATGGCAGGGGGCACTGAAGCTTTCTTT,CASSYAMAGGTEAFF,TRBJ1-1,TRBV6-5,few,TRBD1
TGTGCCAGCAGTCCTCGGACAGGGGGGTCCTACAATGAGCAGTTCTTC,CASSPRTGGSYNEQFF,TRBJ2-1,TRBV27,-,TRBD1
TGTGCCAGCAGTAGGGACTCAGAAGAGACCCAGTACTTC,CASSRDSEETQYF,TRBJ2-5,TRBV6-4,-,-
TGCGCCAGCAGGGACTTAGATCCGACTTATGGCTACACCTTC,CASRDLDPTYGYTF,TRBJ1-2,TRBV23-1,-,-
TGCGCCAGCAGCTTGGTGGGGAGACCCGGGGCTAATGAAAAACTGTTTTTT,CASSLVGRPGANEKLFF,TRBJ1-4,TRBV5-1,-,-
TGTGCCATCAGGGCCGGGACAGGGGGCAGGGACACTGAAGCTTTCTTT,CAIRAGTGGRDTEAFF,TRBJ1-1,TRBV10-3,-,TRBD1
TGCAGTGCTAGTACCCCGGGTCAGCCCCAGCATTTT,CSASTPGQPQHF,TRBJ1-5,TRBV20-1,-,-
TGTGCCAGCAGCGTAGTCCCGGGGGGCTCTGGAAACACCATATATTTT,CASSVVPGGSGNTIYF,TRBJ1-3,TRBV9,once,-
TGCGCCAGCAGCCAAGTCTTCCGGACAGGGATCACAGATACGCAGTATTTT,CASSQVFRTGITDTQYF,TRBJ2-3,TRBV4-3,-,TRBD1
TGTGCCAGCAGTGAAGCAGGCGGCTCTGGAAACACCATATATTTT,CASSEAGGSGNTIYF,TRBJ1-3,TRBV6-1,-,-
TGTGCCAGTAGCAACAGGGGTGGGAGCAATCAGCCCCAGCATTTT,CASSNRGGSNQPQHF,TRBJ1-5,TRBV19,few,TRBD1
TGTGCCAGCAGCTTAACCCCGGGGCAGCCCCAGCATTTT,CASSLTPGQPQHF,TRBJ1-5,TRBV7-3,-,-
TGTGCCAGCAGTTACTCGGACAGGGAAACTAATGAAAAACTGTTTTTT,CASSYSDRETNEKLFF,TRBJ1-4,TRBV6-5,-,TRBD1
TGTGCCAGTATGCCGGGATCCCGCTCCTACAATGAGCAGTTCTTC,CASMPGSRSYNEQFF,TRBJ2-1,TRBV19,-,-
TGTGCCAGCAGTAGACAGGGCCACTACGAGCAGTACTTC,CASSRQGHYEQYF,TRBJ2-7,TRBV25-1,-,TRBD1
TGTGCCAGCAGCTTGGTTAGACTTAATGAAAAACTGTTTTTT,CASSLVRLNEKLFF,TRBJ1-4,TRBV5-6,-,-
TGTGCCAGCTCACCGGGACAAAACCTAGAGACCCAGTACTTC,CASSPGQNLETQYF,TRBJ2-5,TRBV18,-,-
TGTGCCAGCAGCACTCAAAAGACAGGGGGGTCCAACGAGCAGTACTTC,CASSTQKTGGSNEQYF,TRBJ2-7,TRBV7-8,-,TRBD1
TGCGCCAGCAGCTTGCCCACGACCCGCGGGGGGGTCAGTGAGCAGTTCTTC,CASSLPTTRGGVSEQFF,TRBJ2-1,TRBV5-1,-,TRBD2
TGTGCCAGCAGCAAAGTAAAAGGAGACTATGGCTACACCTTC,CASSKVKGDYGYTF,TRBJ1-2,TRBV21-1,-,-
TGTGCCAGCAGCAGGGGACAGTACGATTATGGCTACACCTTC,CASSRGQYDYGYTF,TRBJ1-2,TRBV11-2,-,TRBD1
TGTGCCAGCAGGCTACAAGACGGGACAGGAATCTATGGCTACACCTTC,CASRLQDGTGIYGYTF,TRBJ1-2,TRBV27,-,TRBD1
TGTGCCAGCAGCCGGGGGGGAGGATCTCATGAAGCTTTCTTT,CASSRGGGSHEAFF,TRBJ1-1,TRBV9,-,-
TGTGCCACCAGCACTCTCAAGGGGGCGGCTGAAAAACTGTTTTTT,CATSTLKGAAEKLFF,TRBJ1-4,TRBV15,-,TRBD1
TGTGCCAGTAGTACAGAGACAGGCACAAGTTGGAACACTGAAGCTTTCTTT,CASSTETGTSWNTEAFF,TRBJ1-1,TRBV19,-,-
TGCAGCGTTGAAGACGGGACAAGGGGTGGACACTCTGGGGCCAACGTCCTGACTTTC,CSVEDGTRGGHSGANVLTF,TRBJ2-6,TRBV29-1,-,-
TGTGCCAGCACCCCCGCGGGGACTAGCGGGGAAGACGAGCAGTACTTC,CASTPAGTSGEDEQYF,TRBJ2-7,TRBV6-2/TRBV6-3,-,TRBD2
TGTGCCAGCAGCCCAACGGGCGGACAGGGGACCGGGGAGCTGTTTTTT,CASSPTGGQGTGELFF,TRBJ2-2,TRBV7-3,-,TRBD1
TGTGCCAGCAGCCCAACCTCCGGGACAGGGCACTATGGCTACACCTTC,CASSPTSGTGHYGYTF,TRBJ1-2,TRBV7-6,-,TRBD1
TGTGCCATCAGTGGCATAAACAGGGCGAACACTGAAGCTTTCTTT,CAISGINRANTEAFF,TRBJ1-1,TRBV10-3,-,-
TGTGCCAGTAGTATAGATAGGCCAAGCGCGCCAGCCAAAAACATTCAGTACTTC,CASSIDRPSAPAKNIQYF,TRBJ2-4,TRBV19,-,-